The next 29 T cell receptor beta chains were all read from a single sample in a study of blood T cells in healthy people across ages. Together with a sample-barcoded 5' primer, a J-beta primer mix was included in a second PCR lasting roughly 7 to 11 cycles. TCRdb fed the 5' RACE reads into MiXCR, producing one record per CDR3 protein. The sample lists just over 1 million distinct CDR3 sequences; around 45% were seen once. Sequencing was performed on blood. The receptor source for this set is a woman aged 55-70 years in good health.

V and J are TRBV9 and TRBJ2-1; 9 bases fit TRBD2. Germline CDR1 SGDLS, CDR2 YYNGEE. The V segment lost 0 bases and the J segment 3 bases; nucleotides outside the gene matches: 4. This CDR3 comprises 16 residues. The chain's CDR3 is CASSVGLAVNYNEQFF. CDR3 nucleotide sequence: TGTGCCAGCAGCGTAGGACTAGCGGTAAACTACAATGAGCAGTTCTTC.

This clonotype appeared a few times. This rearrangement joins TRBV2 to TRBJ1-2, with a tentative D call TRBD1 (6 bases). The V and J ends lost 8 bases and 4 bases respectively, with 11 bases between them. Looked up from germline, CDR1 is SNHLY and CDR2 is FYNNEI. The CDR3 extends over 12 amino acids. The CDR3 nucleotides are TGTGCCAGCGGCCAGGGGCCCTATGGCTACACCTTC. Its translation: CASGQGPYGYTF.

This clonotype has just a few counts. The rearrangement joins TRBV20-1 to TRBJ1-2; D is possibly TRBD1 (6 bases). The CDR3 sequence is 13 residues long. Trimming cost V 0 bases and J 8 bases, with 13 bases left between them. CDR1 and CDR2 from the germline V gene are DFQATT and SNEGSKA (reference sequence). In nucleotides, the CDR3 is TGCAGTGCTAGAGATACGACAGGAAGGGGCTACACCTTC. This translates into CSARDTTGRGYTF.

This chain connects TRBV20-1 to TRBJ2-7; 9 positions match TRBD1. CDR1 is DFQATT, CDR2 SNEGSKA, per germline (reference sequence). This CDR3 has 15 residues. The ends lost 6 bases at V and 0 bases at J; junction bases unmatched: 9. The DNA of the CDR3 is TGCAGTGCCCCGTCCCGGGACAGGGTCTCCTACGAGCAGTACTTC. It codes for CSAPSRDRVSYEQYF.

The rearrangement links TRBV7-9 to TRBJ2-5; TRBD2 aligns across 8 bases. The closer fit of TRBJ2-7 to the DNA end suggests the J call may be wrong. CDR3 size: 15 residues. Germline CDR1 and CDR2: SEHNR and FQNEAQ (reference sequence). CDR3 nucleotide sequence: TGTGCCAGCAGCTTTTCCGGGACTAGACAGTACGAGCAGTACTTC. Translated, it gives CASSFSGTRQYEQYF.

The chain carries TRBV20-1 and TRBJ2-1; 7 positions agree with TRBD1. Germline values: CDR1 DFQATT, CDR2 SNEGSKA (reference sequence). Losses at the gene ends were 0 bases for V and 9 bases for J; bases not matched to a gene: 8. The CDR3 extends over 14 amino acids. In DNA, the CDR3 is TGCAGTGCTAGAGATCATGACAGGGATGTTGAGCAGTTCTTC. This encodes CSARDHDRDVEQFF.

This clonotype was counted a few times. This chain joins TRBV10-3 and TRBJ2-1; D gene uncertain. This CDR3 region has 13 residues. In germline, CDR1 is ENHRY, CDR2 SYGVKD. V was shortened by 6 bases and J by 6 bases, with 12 bases between the two germline ends. CDR3 sequence: CAIRHPTGNEQFF. In DNA form, the CDR3 reads TGTGCCATCAGGCACCCGACCGGCAATGAGCAGTTCTTC.

The rearrangement uses TRBV20-1 and TRBJ2-1, with D perhaps TRBD2 (5 bases). The CDR3 is made up of 13 amino acids. Germline CDR1 and CDR2: DFQATT and SNEGSKA (reference sequence). V lost 2 bases and J lost 8, with 13 bases in between. The CDR3 DNA follows: TGCAGTGCTAGACCTGTCGGGGAGCATGAGCAGTTCTTC. Its translation is CSARPVGEHEQFF.

This clonotype was detected only a few times. The rearrangement joins TRBV20-1 to TRBJ2-1, with D perhaps TRBD2 (6 bases). With 0 bases removed from V and 4 bases from J, the gap between germline ends came to 16 bases. This CDR3 is built from 16 residues. Germline V gene sequence: CDR1 DFQATT, CDR2 SNEGSKA (reference sequence). The chain's CDR3 is CSARDGGSSLYNEQFF. The DNA for the CDR3 is TGCAGTGCTAGAGATGGAGGGAGCAGTTTGTACAATGAGCAGTTCTTC.

The chain is built from TRBV10-2 and TRBJ2-7; 7 bases line up with TRBD2. Germline V gene lookup returns CDR1 WSHSY and CDR2 SAAADI. The CDR3 runs to 14 residues. Trimming at V came to 3 bases and at J to 6 bases, leaving 8 bases not matched to a gene. As DNA, the CDR3 is TGCGCCAGCAGTGATGTTGGACTAGGTCTCGAGCAGTACTTC. This sequence encodes CASSDVGLGLEQYF.

J is TRBJ2-4 and V is TRBV6-1; 8 bases agree with TRBD2. The J call may be wrong; the DNA end is better matched by TRBJ2-7. In germline, CDR1 is MNHNS, CDR2 SASEGT. The CDR3 contains 13 residues. CDR3 sequence: CASAGRGDYEQYF. The CDR3 DNA follows: TGTGCCAGCGCAGGGCGGGGGGATTACGAGCAGTACTTC.

J is TRBJ2-3 and V is TRBV21-1; TRBD1, the table's D call, lacks a check against the DNA. TRBV21-1 is labeled a pseudogene. This CDR3 spans 16 amino acids. CDR3 protein: CASSDRDRAAQDTQYF. CDR3 sequence (DNA): TGTGCCAGCAGCGACCGGGACAGGGCCGCACAAGATACGCAGTATTTT.

This clonotype turned up a few times. The rearrangement links TRBV9 to TRBJ2-1; 8 bases map to TRBD2. V dropped 0 bases and J dropped 5; count of bases not matched to a gene: 4. Germline values: CDR1 SGDLS, CDR2 YYNGEE. The CDR3 spans 15 residues. The CDR3 loop reads CASSVAGGADNEQFF. Here the CDR3 DNA reads TGTGCCAGCAGCGTAGCGGGAGGGGCCGACAATGAGCAGTTCTTC.

There are a few counts of this clonotype. This chain joins TRBV29-1 and TRBJ2-3, with TRBD2 identical over 13 bases. The CDR3 sequence is 16 residues long. The germline V gene encodes CDR1 SQVTM and CDR2 ANQGSEA. The J segment lost 5 bases and the V segment lost 2 bases, leaving 7 bases of the junction unmatched. CDR3 DNA sequence: TGCAGCGTTGAAACCCGGACTAGCGGGAGTGGAGATACGCAGTATTTT. It codes for CSVETRTSGSGDTQYF.

This chain links TRBV27 with TRBJ2-3, with 11 nucleotides matching TRBD2. CDR1 is MNHEY, CDR2 SMNVEV, per germline (reference sequence). The CDR3 is 16 residues long. With 8 bases clipped from V and 2 bases from J, the junction kept 9 bases outside the gene matches. For the CDR3, the DNA is TGTGCCAGCGGGGAACTAGCGGGGGTTTCCACAGATACGCAGTATTTT. Translating gives CASGELAGVSTDTQYF.

V gene TRBV5-1 combines with J gene TRBJ2-7; the D is unclear. Germline V CDR1 and CDR2: SGHRS, YFSETQ. Trimming removed 0 bases at V and 6 bases at J, with 7 bases between. The CDR3 runs to 12 residues. CDR3 DNA sequence: TGCGCCAGCAGCTTGGAAGGACCCGAGCAGTACTTC. It encodes CASSLEGPEQYF.

This clonotype showed up just a few times. The CDR3, as DNA: TGCGCCAGCAGAACCCAGGCAGTCTCCACAGATACGCAGTATTTT. It encodes CASRTQAVSTDTQYF. The V and J genes are TRBV5-1 and TRBJ2-3; D gene unclear. The V end was cut by 5 bases, the J end by 2 bases, with 15 bases between. Germline loops: CDR1 SGHRS, CDR2 YFSETQ. The CDR3 length is 15 residues. Drawing the rest from reference TRBV5-1 and TRBJ2-3, the complete variable domain is KAGVTQTPRYLIKTRGQQVTLSCSPISGHRSVSWYQQTPGQGLQFLFEYFSETQRNKGNFPGRFSGRQFSNSRSEMNVSTLELGDSALYLCASRTQAVSTDTQYFGPGTRLTVL.

CDR3 protein: CASSSRLAGMGSYNEQFF. CDR3 DNA: TGTGCCAGCAGCTCCAGACTAGCGGGAATGGGGTCCTACAATGAGCAGTTCTTC. This chain links TRBV11-2 with TRBJ2-1, with 11 bases lining up with TRBD2. J lost 1 base, V lost 4 bases, and 9 bases had no gene match. The CDR3 is made up of 18 amino acids. Germline lookup yields CDR1 SGHAT and CDR2 FQNNGV.

V gene TRBV20-1 combines with J gene TRBJ2-5; 10 bases are shared with TRBD2. V trimming: 4 bases; J trimming: 2 bases; junction bases outside the gene matches: 10. The CDR3 is made up of 16 amino acids. Germline CDR1 reads DFQATT; CDR2 reads SNEGSKA (reference sequence). The CDR3 sequence is CSATTLAGVPQETQYF. As DNA, the CDR3 is TGCAGTGCTACGACTCTAGCGGGGGTTCCTCAAGAGACCCAGTACTTC.

The chain uses TRBV18 and TRBJ1-2; D remains unclear. This CDR3 is 16 amino acids long. CDR1 and CDR2 (germline): KGHSH, LQKENI. Trimming took 1 base from V and 5 from J, leaving 17 bases between them. CDR3 loop: CASSPLAEPPLYGYTF. The CDR3 coding sequence is TGTGCCAGCTCACCACTAGCCGAGCCCCCGCTATATGGCTACACCTTC.

The V gene is TRBV18, the J gene TRBJ2-1; 15 nucleotides line up with TRBD2. CDR1 and CDR2 (germline): KGHSH, LQKENI. V shed 3 bases and J 7 bases; nucleotides not matched to a gene: 1. CDR3 length equals 15 residues. The CDR3 coding sequence is TGTGCCAGCTCACCTGGGACTAGCGGGGGGAATGAGCAGTTCTTC. Translated: CASSPGTSGGNEQFF.

The CDR3 loop is CASSLSGAYNEQYF. CDR3 DNA: TGCGCCAGCAGCTTATCTGGGGCCTACAATGAGCAGTACTTC. The rearrangement links TRBV5-1 to TRBJ2-1; possible D gene TRBD1, 5 bases. TRBJ2-7 matches the DNA end more closely, so the J call is doubtful. This CDR3 has 14 amino acids. The germline gives CDR1 SGHRS, CDR2 YFSETQ.

The chain joins TRBV2 to TRBJ1-4, with D unclear. CDR1 and CDR2 from the germline V gene are SNHLY and FYNNEI. The V and J ends lost 6 bases and 4 bases respectively, with 9 bases between them. CDR3 size: 13 residues. The CDR3 bases are TGTGCCAGCAGAGACGAGCTTAATGAAAAACTGTTTTTT. Its protein is CASRDELNEKLFF.

The genes are TRBV2 and TRBJ1-4; TRBD1 is a possible D gene (6 bases). Trimming pared 6 bases from V and 5 bases from J, leaving 22 bases between. CDR1 is SNHLY, CDR2 FYNNEI, per germline. The CDR3 is made up of 17 amino acids. The CDR3 DNA reads as TGTGCCAGCAGGCGAATTATAGCAGGAGGGGGAAATGAAAAACTGTTTTTT. As protein: CASRRIIAGGGNEKLFF.

The chain couples TRBV20-1 to TRBJ1-1, with D possibly matching TRBD1 (6 bases). The CDR3 runs 14 residues. Germline CDR1 DFQATT, CDR2 SNEGSKA (reference sequence). Trimming left V 5 bases short and J 3 bases short, with 16 bases between. In DNA, the CDR3 is TGCAGTGCTCGATTTGCTGGGGGCGACACTGAAGCTTTCTTT. This translates into CSARFAGGDTEAFF.

This clonotype was detected a few times. This sequence joins TRBV5-5 and TRBJ2-5; D may be TRBD1 (8 bases). The CDR3 is 16 residues long. CDR1 SGHKS and CDR2 YYEKEE come from the germline V gene (reference sequence). Trimming took off 6 bases at V and 4 bases at J, with 22 bases between the two ends. The CDR3 DNA follows: TGTGCCAGCACCGGGGGGACAGGTTATAGGGTAGAGACCCAGTACTTC. This sequence encodes CASTGGTGYRVETQYF.

The V and J genes are TRBV7-2 and TRBJ1-3; 8 nucleotides match TRBD1. The CDR3 runs 15 residues. After removal of 5 bases from V and 2 bases from J, the junction contained 5 bases not matched to a gene. Per the germline V gene, CDR1 is SGHTA and CDR2 is FQGNSA. DNA of the CDR3: TGTGCCAGCAGCACCGAGGACAGGGCTGGAAACACCATATATTTT. Its protein product is CASSTEDRAGNTIYF.

The CDR3 region is CASSLAPVRGDEQFF. The CDR3 DNA is TGTGCCAGCAGCTTAGCTCCTGTCCGGGGTGATGAGCAGTTCTTC. The chain uses TRBV7-9 and TRBJ2-1, with a possible D match to TRBD2 (5 bases). Germline assignment: CDR1 SEHNR and CDR2 FQNEAQ (reference sequence). The V and J ends lost 0 bases and 8 bases respectively, with 14 bases between them. This CDR3 region has 15 residues.

There are a few counts of this clonotype. CDR3 DNA sequence: TGTGCCAGCAGCTTAGAACAGCGGGTGGAGGTCTACGAGCAGTACTTC. The encoded protein is CASSLEQRVEVYEQYF. J is TRBJ2-7 and V is TRBV11-2; D is possibly TRBD2 (6 bases). The V end was cut by 0 bases, the J end by 3 bases, with 15 bases between. The CDR3 is made up of 16 amino acids. Germline V gives CDR1 SGHAT, CDR2 FQNNGV. Together with reference TRBV11-2 and TRBJ2-7, the CDR3 gives the full variable domain: EAGVAQSPRYKIIEKRQSVAFWCNPISGHATLYWYQQILGQGPKLLIQFQNNGVVDDSQLPKDRFSAERLKGVDSTLKIQPAKLEDSAVYLCASSLEQRVEVYEQYFGPGTRLTVT.